These 27 T cell receptor beta chains were sequenced from one sample in a study of T cells after yellow fever vaccination. MiXCR, applied by TCRdb to the 5' RACE reads, yields one record per CDR3 protein. This table has about 300,000 distinct CDR3 sequences, about 6.6% appearing once. Here the sequenced sample was PBMCs, taken more than 40 days after the first yellow fever vaccination. These receptors came from a man younger than 35 who received the YFV17D yellow fever vaccine.

The CDR3 reads CASSRTARSYNSPLHF. The CDR3 DNA reads TGTGCCAGCAGCCGGACAGCACGCTCCTATAATTCACCCCTCCACTTT. The chain uses TRBV7-2 and TRBJ1-6; a possible D gene is TRBD1 (6 bases). This CDR3 is built from 16 residues. Per the germline V gene, CDR1 is SGHTA and CDR2 is FQGNSA. The V end lost 5 bases, the J end lost 0 bases, and 11 bases lay between the germline ends.

The chain is built from TRBV5-1 and TRBJ2-5; D is ambiguous. Per the germline V gene, CDR1 is SGHRS and CDR2 is YFSETQ. The CDR3 covers 13 residues. V dropped 7 bases and J dropped 10 bases, with 20 bases sitting between them. CDR3 protein: CASGLGVAQVQYF. CDR3 nucleotides: TGCGCCAGCGGCCTCGGAGTGGCGCAGGTCCAGTACTTC.

The chain has TRBV6-2 or TRBV6-3 and TRBJ2-7; D is unclear. The CDR3 length is 13 residues. Trimming shortened V by 2 bases and J by 1 base, and 6 bases separated the two germline ends. CDR1 MNHEY and CDR2 SVGEGT come from the germline V gene. For the CDR3, the DNA is TGTGCCAGCAGTTACCGACAATCCTACGAGCAGTACGTC. Amino acids: CASSYRQSYEQYV.

In this sample, this clonotype turned up a few times. This chain joins TRBV7-2 and TRBJ1-5; TRBD1 aligns across 8 bases. Germline CDR1 SGHTA, CDR2 FQGNSA. The V and J ends lost 5 bases and 5 bases, in that order; junction bases with no gene match: 8. There are 15 residues in the CDR3. This CDR3 reads CASSTGQGSHQPQHF. CDR3 sequence (DNA): TGTGCCAGCAGCACCGGACAGGGCAGCCATCAGCCCCAGCATTTT.

This clonotype showed up many times. The chain links TRBV7-9 to TRBJ2-7, with 11 bases identical to TRBD1. The trim removed 1 base at V and 2 bases at J, leaving 1 base unmatched. In germline, CDR1 is SEHNR, CDR2 FQNEAQ (reference sequence). The CDR3 contains 15 residues. In DNA, the CDR3 is TGTGCCAGCAGCTTAGAGGGACAGGGGGCCTACGAGCAGTACTTC. Protein: CASSLEGQGAYEQYF.

The V and J genes are TRBV5-1 and TRBJ1-5, with D possibly being TRBD1 (5 bases). V lost 1 base, J lost 4 bases, and 9 bases lay in between. The CDR3 runs to 14 residues. CDR1 and CDR2 (germline): SGHRS, YFSETQ. The CDR3, as DNA: TGCGCCAGCAGCTTGACGGGGCTAAATCAGCCCCAGCATTTT. This encodes CASSLTGLNQPQHF.

This clonotype appeared a few times. The rearrangement joins TRBV5-6 to TRBJ2-4, with TRBD1 identical over 8 bases. CDR1 and CDR2 from the germline V gene are SGHDT and YYEEEE. The junction had 8 bases not matched to a gene; V was cut back by 7 bases and J by 8 bases. The CDR3 covers 13 residues. The CDR3 protein is CASLGQGFHIQYF. The CDR3 DNA reads TGTGCCAGCCTCGGACAGGGATTCCACATTCAGTACTTC.

This clonotype was recorded a few times. The CDR3 DNA reads as TGTGCCAGCAGCTTTGCGCTAGCGGAAGAGACCCAGTACTTC. Amino acids: CASSFALAEETQYF. The chain is built from TRBV5-4 and TRBJ2-5; 7 bases align to TRBD2. Germline V gives CDR1 SGHNT, CDR2 YYREEE (reference sequence). V was pared by 2 bases and J by 3 bases, with 4 bases of the junction left unmatched. The CDR3 runs 14 residues.

This chain joins TRBV9 and TRBJ1-1; no clear D gene. The germline CDR1 and CDR2 sequences are SGDLS and YYNGEE. Trimming stripped 1 base from V and 2 bases from J, with 6 bases between. The CDR3 has 13 amino acids. The CDR3 protein is CASSVWSNTEAFF. CDR3 DNA: TGTGCCAGCAGCGTATGGAGCAACACTGAAGCTTTCTTT.

V gene TRBV7-2 combines with J gene TRBJ2-1; TRBD2 is a possible D gene (5 bases). Germline V gives CDR1 SGHTA, CDR2 FQGNSA. The V end lost 4 bases, the J end lost 10 bases, and 14 bases lay between the germline ends. The CDR3 has 13 amino acids. CDR3 sequence (DNA): TGTGCCAGCAGCTCAGGTGGACTTCTCGAGCAGTTCTTC. This codes for CASSSGGLLEQFF.

This clonotype was detected ten times or more. This chain links TRBV28 with TRBJ2-7, with D perhaps matching TRBD1 or TRBD2 (5 bases each). CDR1 and CDR2 (germline): MDHEN, SYDVKM. The length of the CDR3 is 11 residues. V lost 8 bases and J lost 6, with 11 bases in between. The CDR3 DNA is TGTGCCAGCTCCGAGGGGCTCGAGCAGTACGTC. Amino acids: CASSEGLEQYV.

V is TRBV7-2 and J is TRBJ2-5, with D perhaps matching TRBD2 (7 bases). V was cut by 2 bases and J by 4 bases, with 11 bases left in between. This CDR3 has 14 residues. Germline V gene lookup returns CDR1 SGHTA and CDR2 FQGNSA. For the CDR3, the DNA is TGTGCCAGCAGCTTAAGGGGGGGCCTAGAGACCCAGTACTTC. Protein product: CASSLRGGLETQYF. Drawing the rest from reference TRBV7-2 and TRBJ2-5, the complete variable domain is GAGVSQSPSNKVTEKGKDVELRCDPISGHTALYWYRQSLGQGLEFLIYFQGNSAPDKSGLPSDRFSAERTGGSVSTLTIQRTQQEDSAVYLCASSLRGGLETQYFGPGTRLLVL.

This clonotype was observed a handful of times. The genes are TRBV29-1 and TRBJ1-2; 7 bases fit TRBD1. Germline loops: CDR1 SQVTM, CDR2 ANQGSEA. The CDR3 sequence is 14 residues long. The trim removed 0 bases at V and 4 bases at J, leaving 5 bases unmatched. The CDR3 here is CSVEERGRIYGYTF. The CDR3 nucleotides read TGCAGCGTTGAAGAGAGGGGGCGCATCTATGGCTACACCTTC.

This clonotype appeared many times. The V gene is TRBV14, the J gene TRBJ2-1, with D unresolved. V gave up 2 bases and J gave up 6 bases, with 8 bases separating them. Germline values: CDR1 SGHDN, CDR2 FVKESK. The CDR3 loop spans 13 amino acids. CDR3 residues: CASSQSGPNEQFF. The CDR3 DNA is TGTGCCAGCAGCCAAAGTGGACCCAATGAGCAGTTCTTC. Filled out from reference TRBV14 and TRBJ2-1, the complete variable domain reads EAGVTQFPSHSVIEKGQTVTLRCDPISGHDNLYWYRRVMGKEIKFLLHFVKESKQDESGMPNNRFLAERTGGTYSTLKVQPAELEDSGVYFCASSQSGPNEQFFGPGTRLTVL.

This clonotype was seen a few times. The rearrangement links TRBV6-1 to TRBJ2-2, with TRBD1 identical over 8 bases. V dropped 6 bases and J dropped 3; count of bases not matched to a gene: 6. The CDR3 consists of 15 residues. CDR1 MNHNS and CDR2 SASEGT come from the germline V gene. This CDR3 reads CASSWVTGDTGELFF. The DNA of the CDR3 is TGTGCCAGCAGCTGGGTGACAGGGGACACCGGGGAGCTGTTTTTT.

This clonotype was seen at least ten times. The chain joins TRBV5-1 to TRBJ2-5; 8 nucleotides match TRBD2. The CDR3 is 14 residues long. Germline CDR1 SGHRS, CDR2 YFSETQ. V shed 3 bases, J shed 1 base, and the junction held 2 bases outside the gene matches. The CDR3 nucleotides read TGCGCCAGCAGCTGGAGCGGGGGCCAAGAGACCCAGTACTTC. It yields the protein CASSWSGGQETQYF.

This clonotype was detected many times. V is TRBV20-1 and J is TRBJ1-5; D is perhaps TRBD1 (5 bases). The CDR3 length is 12 residues. Germline CDR1 and CDR2: DFQATT and SNEGSKA (reference sequence). The ends were cut back, 3 bases at V and 7 bases at J, with 10 bases in the middle. The CDR3 is CSASGGLQPQHF. Here the CDR3 DNA reads TGCAGTGCTAGTGGGGGACTACAGCCCCAGCATTTT.

This clonotype was seen only a few times. The rearrangement uses TRBV6-5 and TRBJ2-3; a possible D gene is TRBD2 (5 bases). There are 14 residues in the CDR3. Germline V gives CDR1 MNHEY, CDR2 SVGAGI. The germline V and J ends were trimmed by 0 bases and 6 bases, with 10 bases remaining between them. CDR3 DNA sequence: TGTGCCAGCAGTTACTCGATGGACTCGGATACGCAGTATTTT. It translates to CASSYSMDSDTQYF.

A few counts support this clonotype. The gene calls are TRBV7-9 and TRBJ2-2; D gene ambiguous. The CDR3 loop spans 12 amino acids. Per the germline V gene, CDR1 is SEHNR and CDR2 is FQNEAQ (reference sequence). Trimming pared 8 bases from V and 5 bases from J, leaving 9 bases between. CDR3 coding DNA: TGTGCCAGCTGGGGTGAGACCGGGGAGCTGTTTTTT. Amino acid sequence: CASWGETGELFF.

This clonotype appeared a few times. CDR3 DNA: TGCGCCAGCAGCCAAGAGACAATTAGACCCTATAATTCACCCCTCCACTTT. Protein product: CASSQETIRPYNSPLHF. The rearrangement links TRBV4-1 to TRBJ1-6; D gene unclear. Trimming cost V 0 bases and J 2 bases, with 11 bases left between them. The CDR3 sequence is 17 residues long. Germline lookup yields CDR1 MGHRA and CDR2 YSYEKL.

This clonotype occurred many times. This sequence joins TRBV20-1 and TRBJ2-7, with D tentatively TRBD1 (6 bases). V shed 6 bases and J shed 3 bases, with 15 bases lying between them. Germline V gene lookup returns CDR1 DFQATT and CDR2 SNEGSKA (reference sequence). The CDR3 is 13 residues long. The CDR3 here is CSARGPRDYEQYF. The CDR3 region has the DNA TGCAGTGCCAGGGGCCCCCGGGACTACGAGCAGTACTTC.

Ten or more counts support this clonotype. V is TRBV18 and J is TRBJ2-3; 9 bases are a match to TRBD2. Germline-derived CDR1 and CDR2 are KGHSH and LQKENI. V trimming: 8 bases; J trimming: 1 base; junction bases outside the gene matches: 1. The CDR3 totals 13 residues. In nucleotides, the CDR3 is TGTGCCAGCGTAGCGGGGGGCACAGATACGCAGTATTTT. It translates to CASVAGGTDTQYF.

This clonotype was found a few times. The chain employs TRBV20-1 and TRBJ2-1; 10 bases agree with TRBD1. V gave up 4 bases and J gave up 7 bases; unmatched junction bases: 10. In germline, CDR1 is DFQATT, CDR2 SNEGSKA (reference sequence). The CDR3 runs 15 residues. The CDR3 coding sequence is TGCAGTGCTATAGTCCCGGGACAGGGGACAAATGAGCAGTTCTTC. Amino acids: CSAIVPGQGTNEQFF.

This clonotype was recorded a few times. The chain joins TRBV20-1 to TRBJ2-5; TRBD1 aligns across 8 bases. The CDR3 has 13 amino acids. J lost 5 bases, V lost 2 bases, and 4 bases had no gene match. Germline CDR1 DFQATT, CDR2 SNEGSKA (reference sequence). CDR3 loop: CSARSGGEETQYF. The DNA of the CDR3 is TGCAGTGCTAGATCAGGGGGCGAGGAGACCCAGTACTTC.

In its sample, this clonotype was seen many times. The V call is TRBV14, the J call TRBJ2-5; the D gene could be TRBD1 or TRBD2 (7 bases each). Trimming left V 5 bases short and J 2 bases short, with 15 bases between. From germline, CDR1 is SGHDN and CDR2 FVKESK. The CDR3 consists of 15 residues. The CDR3 nucleotides read TGTGCCAGCAGCAGGGGGCTAGCGGTACAAGAGACCCAGTACTTC. Protein sequence: CASSRGLAVQETQYF.

The rearrangement uses TRBV5-1 and TRBJ1-2, with 9 positions matching TRBD1. Trimming took 3 bases from V and 3 from J; bases not matched to a gene: 6. Germline CDR1 reads SGHRS; CDR2 reads YFSETQ. The CDR3 totals 15 residues. The CDR3 is CASSYQQGADYGYTF. CDR3 nucleotides: TGCGCCAGCAGCTATCAACAGGGGGCGGACTATGGCTACACCTTC.

In this sample, this clonotype turned up many times. V gene TRBV10-3 combines with J gene TRBJ2-6; D is possibly TRBD1 (5 bases). Trimming took 6 bases from V and 0 from J, leaving 12 bases between them. Germline V gene lookup returns CDR1 ENHRY and CDR2 SYGVKD. This CDR3 comprises 16 residues. The CDR3 loop reads CAIRPTESSGANVLTF. The CDR3 nucleotides are TGTGCCATCAGACCGACAGAAAGCTCTGGGGCCAACGTCCTGACTTTC.